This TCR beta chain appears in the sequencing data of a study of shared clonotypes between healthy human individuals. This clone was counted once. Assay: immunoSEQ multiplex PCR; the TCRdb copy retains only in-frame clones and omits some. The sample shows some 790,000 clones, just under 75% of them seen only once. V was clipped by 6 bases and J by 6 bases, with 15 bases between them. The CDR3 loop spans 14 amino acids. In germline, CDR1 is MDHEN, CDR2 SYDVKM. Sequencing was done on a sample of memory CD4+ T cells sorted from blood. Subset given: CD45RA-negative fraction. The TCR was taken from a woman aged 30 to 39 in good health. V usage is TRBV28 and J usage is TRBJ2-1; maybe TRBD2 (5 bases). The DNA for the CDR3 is TGTGCCAGCAGCCAAGACTATATAGGCAATGAGCAGTTCTTC. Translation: CASSQDYIGNEQFF.